These T cell receptor beta chains were read from a single sample in a study of monozygotic twins with inflammatory bowel disease. TCRdb re-called the 5' RACE reads and shows each CDR3 protein once, DNA omitted. The specimen's table records approximately 210,000 distinct CDR3 sequences. Sequencing was done on a sample of blood. These receptors were obtained from a human donor with ulcerative colitis or Crohn's disease, or a healthy co-twin of an affected twin (not recorded which). Each CDR3 is given with its conserved first and last residue.

TRBV7-2	TRBJ1-4	15	CASSLRRSTDEKLFF
TRBV7-2	TRBJ2-6	12	CASSPRGYVLTF
TRBV5-1	TRBJ2-1	15	CASSLEGSGYNEQFF
TRBV15	TRBJ2-7	16	CATSPRDMQIAYEQYF
TRBV28	TRBJ2-1	12	CASSIRGVEQFF
TRBV4-3	TRBJ2-1	17	CASSQDSGTKGGNEQFF
TRBV7-2	TRBJ1-1	15	CASRLKGQLNTEAFF
TRBV7-2	TRBJ2-7	15	CASSLERGPPYEQYF
TRBV27	TRBJ2-7	13	CASSFASAYEQYF
TRBV15	TRBJ2-5	15	CATSRSPDRQETQYF
TRBV10-3	TRBJ2-7	18	CAISDPGKTPGSSYEQYF
TRBV11-2	TRBJ2-3	14	CASSLSDVVGTQYF
TRBV20-1	TRBJ2-2	15	CSAPTLAIPTGELFF
TRBV7-3	TRBJ1-5	13	CASSLTANQPQHF
TRBV28	TRBJ2-1	18	CASSAWILAGGRRYEQFF
TRBV7-2	TRBJ2-1	12	CASSSGLAEQFF
TRBV5-1	TRBJ2-1	16	CASSLGGTGMYNEQFF
TRBV29-1	TRBJ2-5	12	CSGVDPSETQYF
TRBV19	TRBJ2-3	14	CASKTGSARDTQYF
TRBV7-8	TRBJ2-7	15	CASSFARVRNYEQYF
TRBV5-1	TRBJ2-1	16	CASSLTMTASGNEQFF
TRBV12-3/TRBV12-4	TRBJ2-1	13	CASSFDLTGRQFF
TRBV5-1	TRBJ1-1	14	CASSLPGMNTEAFF
TRBV27	TRBJ2-1	16	CASSRNSGSSYNEQFF
TRBV7-3	TRBJ2-7	12	CASSPDGDEQYF
TRBV20-1	TRBJ2-7	14	CSASQLKGYYEQYF
TRBV5-1	TRBJ2-2	16	CASRYSGGQNTGELFF
TRBV7-8	TRBJ2-2	16	CASSSLTGLNTGELFF
TRBV14	TRBJ2-1	16	CASSQGPGLAENEQFF
TRBV4-1	TRBJ2-1	15	CASSQDPSSYNEQFF
TRBV5-1	TRBJ2-2	16	CASSLAVGGDTGELFF
TRBV11-2	TRBJ1-1	13	CASSLAGITEAFF
TRBV14	TRBJ2-4	16	CASSQDSGFGKNIQYF
TRBV6-2/TRBV6-3	TRBJ2-7	15	CASRGITEPSYEQYF
TRBV4-1	TRBJ2-3	15	CASSQVWDGADTQYF
TRBV10-3	TRBJ2-1	12	CAISPISGEQFF
TRBV7-3	TRBJ2-2	13	CASSLGGAEELFF
TRBV9	TRBJ1-6	14	CASSVFDSYSPLHF
TRBV7-9	TRBJ2-3	14	CASRGGLSTDTQYF
TRBV6-5	TRBJ1-6	15	CASSYGRPSNSPLHF
TRBV20-1	TRBJ1-1	15	CSARATGTSNTEAFF
TRBV7-9	TRBJ1-4	16	CASSLALGRSNEKLFF
TRBV9	TRBJ2-3	15	CASSVDSGVTDTQYF
TRBV2	TRBJ2-1	13	CAGAPDAYNEQFF
TRBV29-1	TRBJ2-3	12	CSVGTSTDTQYF
TRBV18	TRBJ2-3	15	CASSPRQGVTDTQYF
TRBV19	TRBJ2-7	15	CASSLLAGGYYEQYF
TRBV6-5	TRBJ1-4	14	CASSLGTKGEKLFF
TRBV12-3/TRBV12-4	TRBJ1-1	12	CASSSARLEAFF
TRBV5-1	TRBJ1-1	16	CASSSKGGLTSTEAFF
TRBV20-1	TRBJ2-1	15	CSATGVLQGLHEQFF
TRBV6-5	TRBJ2-6	16	CASSYSSGTGANVLTF
TRBV7-2	TRBJ1-6	15	CASSFGQNYNSPLHF
TRBV18	TRBJ1-2	13	CASSDSPIYGYTF